This T cell receptor (beta chain) was identified during a study of T cells in Graves' hyperthyroidism and ophthalmopathy. Germline V gene lookup returns CDR1 MDHEN and CDR2 SYDVKM. CDR3 length: 15 residues. Points on this clonotype: Its antigen remains unknown. A read error may account for a junction end that differs from germline.

Disease lasting under 3 months, a NOSPECS grade of at least 4, and a Clinical Activity Score of at least 3 were features of the ophthalmopathy patients. Findings and caveats of the study: Separation of ophthalmopathy from stable hyperthyroidism was achieved by a 13 V-J model.

RNA transcripts were the template for amplifying TCR beta CDR3 regions. Using the HTBI primer set, a first-round RT-PCR was run on the TCR CDR3. TCRdb analysed the multiplex PCR reads with MiXCR anew, one entry per CDR3 protein. This table holds hundreds of thousands of distinct CDR3 sequences, 13% to 15% found once. This sequence originates from a woman between 50 and 59 years old with Graves' ophthalmopathy. Sequencing was carried out using blood. This chain uses TRBV28 with TRBJ1-5, with a possible D match to TRBD1 (6 bases). The CDR3 loop reads CASSSTWQGSQPQHF. CDR3 DNA: TGTGCCAGCAGTTCTACCTGGCAGGGGTCCCAGCCCCAACATTTT. Full variable domain (missing parts from reference TRBV28 and TRBJ1-5): DVKVTQSSRYLVKRTGEKVFLECVQDMDHENMFWYRQDPGLGLRLIYFSYDVKMKEKGDIPEGYSVSREKKERFSLILESASTNQTSMYLCASSSTWQGSQPQHFGDGTRLSIL.